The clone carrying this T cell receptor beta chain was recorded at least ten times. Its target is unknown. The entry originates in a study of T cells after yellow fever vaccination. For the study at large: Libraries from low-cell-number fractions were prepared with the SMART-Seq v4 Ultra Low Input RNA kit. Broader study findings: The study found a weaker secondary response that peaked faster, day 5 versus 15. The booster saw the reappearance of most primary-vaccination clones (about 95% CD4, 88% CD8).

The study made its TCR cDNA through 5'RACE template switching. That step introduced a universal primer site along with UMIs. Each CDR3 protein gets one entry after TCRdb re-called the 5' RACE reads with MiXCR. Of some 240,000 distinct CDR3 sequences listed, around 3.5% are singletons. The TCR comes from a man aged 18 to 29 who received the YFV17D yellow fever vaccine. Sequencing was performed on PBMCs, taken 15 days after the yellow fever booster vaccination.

CDR3 in DNA: TGCAGTGCTAAGAGGGGGCAGAAAGATACGCAGTATTTT. Amino acids: CSAKRGQKDTQYF. The rearrangement joins TRBV20-1 to TRBJ2-3, with 7 bases fitting TRBD1. CDR3 length equals 13 residues. Germline assignment: CDR1 DFQATT and CDR2 SNEGSKA (reference sequence). J lost 5 bases, V lost 4 bases, and 6 bases had no gene match.